This TCR beta chain was recovered during a study of cytomegalovirus exposure and HLA in healthy donors. Vbeta (60) and Jbeta (13) primers were used in the PCR. Repertoires were generated with immunoSEQ multiplex PCR, while TCRdb's copy carries only in-frame clones and drops some. The sample contains about 190,000 clones, about 80% of which appear only once. Comment on this clone: Its antigen is not identified.

Study-wide results and caveats: Based on reports, TCR beta sequences accurately predicted HLA-A and HLA-B alleles for most subjects. Per published reports, the classifier diagnosed cytomegalovirus status with high specificity and sensitivity. A previous analysis found most TCR beta V segments productive roughly 87% or roughly 30% of the time.

The V end was cut by 4 bases, the J end by 4 bases, with 7 bases between. The CDR3 has 12 residues. Germline CDR1 SGHTA, CDR2 FQGNSA. Sequencing was done on a sample of PBMCs. The gene calls are TRBV7-2 and TRBJ1-2; D remains unclear. The sequence derives from a middle-aged woman in good health and CMV-seronegative. CDR3 sequence reads: CASSSPSYGYTF. The CDR3 bases are TGTGCCAGCAGCTCCCCGTCCTATGGCTACACCTTC.